The text below deals with one T cell receptor beta chain. This entry is derived from a study of blood T cell repertoires in COVID-19. CDR3 length equals 13 residues. Trimming took off 1 base at V and 3 bases at J, with 5 bases between the two ends. The germline V gene encodes CDR1 KGHSH and CDR2 LQKENI. Clinical histories supplied by participants themselves formed the basis of cohort assignment. Authors' methods: Reference gene primer amplification gave nucleated cell count estimates. This table comes from immunoSEQ multiplex PCR, and its TCRdb copy is limited to in-frame clones, with some not included. D and trimming were read from the DNA, whereas the V and J calls and clone size are those reported in that table. The sample shows about 190,000 clones, less than 85% of them seen only once.

J is TRBJ2-3 and V is TRBV18, with D tentatively TRBD2 (5 bases). Sequenced material: PBMCs or T cells enriched from blood (not recorded which). The sequence was collected from a woman in her 30s who had recovered from COVID-19. The CDR3 sequence is CASSPRGTDTQYF. For the CDR3, the DNA is TGTGCCAGCTCACCACGAGGGACAGATACGCAGTATTTT.